This passage covers 21 T cell receptor beta chains from one sample sequenced in a study of T cell responses to AZD1222 COVID-19 vaccine. TCRdb keeps only in-frame clones here, not all; method: immunoSEQ multiplex PCR. Of around 190,000 clones listed, approximately 86% were seen once; the top ten hold around a tenth. The sample consisted of peripheral blood, taken 28 days after the second AZD1222 dose. Receptors originate from an adult who received the AZD1222 COVID-19 vaccine.

V usage is TRBV5-6 and J usage is TRBJ1-2; D unresolved. The germline V gene has CDR1 SGHDT and CDR2 YYEEEE. Trimming removed 0 bases from V and 8 bases from J, with 14 bases in between. This CDR3 is 14 amino acids long. The CDR3 sequence is CASSLGSREGGYTF. The CDR3 DNA is TGTGCCAGCAGCTTGGGTTCTAGGGAGGGAGGCTACACCTTC.

This clone was counted once. The chain carries TRBV18 and TRBJ2-7, with D perhaps TRBD2 (6 bases). The CDR3 spans 15 residues. Germline CDR1 reads KGHSH; CDR2 reads LQKENI. With 3 bases removed from V and 5 bases from J, the gap between germline ends came to 17 bases. This chain's CDR3 is CASSPLSGVENEQYF. In DNA form, the CDR3 reads TGTGCCAGCTCACCCTTATCGGGAGTCGAGAACGAGCAGTACTTC.

The gene calls are TRBV14 and TRBJ1-2; no definite D call. V shed 0 bases and J shed 8 bases, with 16 bases lying between them. Per the germline V gene, CDR1 is SGHDN and CDR2 is FVKESK. CDR3 size: 15 residues. The CDR3 here is CASSQDRPPVGGYTF. CDR3 nucleotide sequence: TGTGCCAGCAGCCAAGACAGGCCCCCGGTGGGGGGCTACACCTTC.

This chain links TRBV5-1 with TRBJ2-5; 12 positions agree with TRBD2. The CDR3 length is 15 residues. The J segment lost 5 bases and the V segment lost 0 bases, leaving 2 bases of the junction unmatched. CDR1 and CDR2 from the germline V gene are SGHRS and YFSETQ. This CDR3 is CASSLASGGAETQYF. The DNA for the CDR3 is TGCGCCAGCAGCTTGGCTAGCGGGGGGGCCGAGACCCAGTACTTC.

In its sample, this clone was seen a few times. The V and J genes are TRBV28 and TRBJ2-7; D is possibly TRBD2 (5 bases). The germline V gene has CDR1 MDHEN and CDR2 SYDVKM. CDR3 length: 15 amino acids. V dropped 2 bases and J dropped 7 bases, with 18 bases sitting between them. The CDR3 coding sequence is TGTGCCAGCAGTTTAAGCGGACCGAACACTCGGGAGCAGTACTTC. Its protein product is CASSLSGPNTREQYF.

This chain connects TRBV5-5 to TRBJ1-5; the D gene is possibly TRBD1 (5 bases). This CDR3 has 14 amino acids. Germline V gene sequence: CDR1 SGHKS, CDR2 YYEKEE (reference sequence). V lost 0 bases and J lost 6, with 10 bases in between. CDR3 protein: CASSLVGVSQPQHF. In nucleotides, the CDR3 is TGTGCCAGCAGCTTGGTGGGGGTAAGTCAGCCCCAGCATTTT.

This chain connects TRBV9 to TRBJ1-5; 7 bases are a match to TRBD1. Germline CDR1 is SGDLS and CDR2 is YYNGEE. Trimming cost V 3 bases and J 2 bases; bases outside gene matches: 5. This CDR3 is 15 amino acids long. In DNA form, the CDR3 reads TGTGCCAGCAGCGACACAGGGGCCCGCAATCAGCCCCAGCATTTT. As protein: CASSDTGARNQPQHF.

The V gene is TRBV2, the J gene TRBJ2-7, with no clear D. This CDR3 spans 11 amino acids. Germline V gene data show CDR1 as SNHLY and CDR2 as FYNNEI. V was clipped by 6 bases and J by 2 bases, with 5 bases between them. CDR3 residues: CASRTAYEQYF. The DNA for the CDR3 is TGTGCCAGCAGAACGGCCTACGAGCAGTACTTC. The complete variable domain, with remaining parts taken from reference TRBV2 and TRBJ2-7, reads EPEVTQTPSHQVTQMGQEVILRCVPISNHLYFYWYRQILGQKVEFLVSFYNNEISEKSEIFDDQFSVERPDGSNFTLKIRSTKLEDSAMYFCASRTAYEQYFGPGTRLTVT.

This rearrangement joins TRBV9 to TRBJ2-3; 8 nucleotides match TRBD2. With 3 bases clipped from V and 5 bases from J, the junction kept 5 bases outside the gene matches. CDR3 size: 14 residues. CDR1 and CDR2 (germline): SGDLS, YYNGEE. CDR3 protein: CASSARGAVDTQYF. The CDR3 DNA reads as TGTGCCAGCAGCGCGCGGGGGGCAGTAGATACGCAGTATTTT.

The chain uses TRBV10-3 and TRBJ1-4; 7 nucleotides line up with TRBD1. V lost 4 bases, J lost 6 bases, and 8 bases stayed unmatched. The CDR3 consists of 15 residues. CDR1 and CDR2 from the germline V gene are ENHRY and SYGVKD. CDR3 region: CAISGQGQPHEKLFF. The CDR3 DNA reads TGTGCCATCAGTGGGCAGGGACAGCCTCATGAAAAACTGTTTTTT.

CDR3 sequence (DNA): TGTGCCAGCAGTCTCAGGTCTACTTCCTACGAGCAGTACTTC. Its protein product is CASSLRSTSYEQYF. The V gene is TRBV28, the J gene TRBJ2-7, with D uncertain. Germline V gives CDR1 MDHEN, CDR2 SYDVKM. Deletions cut 5 bases from V and 1 base from J, with 12 bases between. The length of the CDR3 is 14 residues.

The chain carries TRBV14 and TRBJ2-3; tentatively, D is TRBD1 (6 bases). The germline V gene encodes CDR1 SGHDN and CDR2 FVKESK. V dropped 4 bases and J dropped 2 bases, with 16 bases sitting between them. The CDR3 is 16 amino acids. CDR3 protein: CASSPRPGTYTDTQYF. The CDR3 DNA is TGTGCCAGCAGCCCCAGACCGGGGACATACACAGATACGCAGTATTTT.

The gene calls are TRBV19 and TRBJ1-4, with D unclear. This CDR3 comprises 16 residues. Trimming shortened V by 1 base and J by 0 bases, and 9 bases separated the two germline ends. Per the germline V gene, CDR1 is LNHDA and CDR2 is SQIVND (reference sequence). The CDR3 protein is CASSIGTSATNEKLFF. CDR3 nucleotide sequence: TGTGCCAGTAGTATAGGGACGTCTGCAACTAATGAAAAACTGTTTTTT.

The chain couples TRBV6-5 to TRBJ1-1, with 12 positions matching TRBD1. Germline V gene lookup returns CDR1 MNHEY and CDR2 SVGAGI. J gave up 10 bases and V 5 bases, and 11 bases lay outside the gene matches. The CDR3 loop spans 15 amino acids. The CDR3: CASSPQPGTGGIAFF. In DNA, the CDR3 is TGTGCCAGCAGTCCGCAACCCGGGACAGGGGGCATAGCTTTCTTT.

The chain uses TRBV3-1 (or the pseudogene TRBV3-2) and TRBJ2-2; D is undetermined. The V end was cut by 0 bases, the J end by 7 bases, with 9 bases between. Germline CDR1 LGHDT, CDR2 YNNKEL (reference sequence). This CDR3 spans 14 amino acids. CDR3 in DNA: TGTGCCAGCAGCCAAGATCTAGGAATCGGGGAGCTGTTTTTT. Its protein product is CASSQDLGIGELFF.

J is TRBJ2-1 and V is TRBV3-1 (or the pseudogene TRBV3-2); D is ambiguous. CDR1 is LGHDT and CDR2 is YNNKEL in the germline V gene (reference sequence). The germline V and J ends were trimmed by 2 bases and 0 bases, with 5 bases remaining between them. The CDR3 extends over 14 amino acids. The CDR3 nucleotides are TGTGCCAGCAGCCAACTAAGCTCCTACAATGAGCAGTTCTTC. Translation: CASSQLSSYNEQFF.

The J gene is TRBJ2-7, the V gene TRBV10-3; 11 bases map to TRBD1. With 2 bases clipped from V and 0 bases from J, the junction kept 3 bases outside the gene matches. The CDR3 is 16 amino acids. Looked up from germline, CDR1 is ENHRY and CDR2 is SYGVKD. CDR3 nucleotide sequence: TGTGCCATCAGTGAGAAGGGGACAGGGGGCTCCTACGAGCAGTACTTC. It yields the protein CAISEKGTGGSYEQYF.

As to this clone: Compared with germline, one end of the junction differs, possibly owing to a read error. The chain carries TRBV6-1 and TRBJ1-2, with D unresolved. The CDR3 spans 12 residues. Per the germline V gene, CDR1 is MNHNS and CDR2 is SASEGT. The CDR3 bases are TGTGCCAGCGGTGATTGGCTGAGTGGCTACACCTTC. As protein: CASGDWLSGYTF.

The chain is built from TRBV5-1 and TRBJ1-5; D uncertain. This CDR3 is built from 16 residues. Germline CDR1 and CDR2: SGHRS and YFSETQ. Trimming removed 0 bases at V and 0 bases at J, with 10 bases between. The CDR3 nucleotides are TGCGCCAGCAGCTTGGTACCGGGCGATAGCAATCAGCCCCAGCATTTT. Translated, it gives CASSLVPGDSNQPQHF.

This sequence joins TRBV6-5 and TRBJ2-7; a weak D match, TRBD2 (5 bases). Germline assignment: CDR1 MNHEY and CDR2 SVGAGI. The CDR3 spans 13 residues. The V end was cut by 6 bases, the J end by 6 bases, with 15 bases between. The CDR3 reads CASRVGGPVEQYF. CDR3 DNA sequence: TGTGCCAGCAGAGTAGGCGGGCCCGTCGAGCAGTACTTC.

V is TRBV5-4 and J is TRBJ2-5, with 7 bases identical to TRBD1. Germline values: CDR1 SGHNT, CDR2 YYREEE (reference sequence). The V gene end was trimmed by 10 bases and the J gene end by 3 bases; junction bases not matched to a gene: 9. The CDR3 is made up of 13 amino acids. Here the CDR3 reads CAGADRVKETQYF. The CDR3 DNA follows: TGTGCCGGGGCTGACAGGGTAAAAGAGACCCAGTACTTC.